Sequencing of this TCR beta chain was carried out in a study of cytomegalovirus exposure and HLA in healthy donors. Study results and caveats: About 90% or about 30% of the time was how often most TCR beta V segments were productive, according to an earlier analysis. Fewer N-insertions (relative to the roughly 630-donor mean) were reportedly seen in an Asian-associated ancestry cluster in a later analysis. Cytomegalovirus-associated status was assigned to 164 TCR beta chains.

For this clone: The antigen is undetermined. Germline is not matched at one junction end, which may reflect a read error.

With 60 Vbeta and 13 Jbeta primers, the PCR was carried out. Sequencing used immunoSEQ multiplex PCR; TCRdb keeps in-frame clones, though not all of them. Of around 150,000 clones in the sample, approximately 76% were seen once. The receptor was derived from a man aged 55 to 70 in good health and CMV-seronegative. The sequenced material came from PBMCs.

In DNA, the CDR3 is TGTGCCAGCAGGTACTCGGACACCTACTTC. Its translation is CASRYSDTYF. The chain joins TRBV2 to TRBJ1-2, with D perhaps TRBD1 (5 bases). This CDR3 has 10 residues. In germline, CDR1 is SNHLY, CDR2 FYNNEI. Complete variable domain (other parts from reference TRBV2 and TRBJ1-2): EPEVTQTPSHQVTQMGQEVILRCVPISNHLYFYWYRQILGQKVEFLVSFYNNEISEKSEIFDDQFSVERPDGSNFTLKIRSTKLEDSAMYFCASRYSDTYFGSGTRLTVV.